The TCR beta chain described here comes from a study of blood T cell repertoires in COVID-19. Study in general: COVID-19 samples from acute and convalescent phases originated in the United States, Italy and Spain. Nucleic acid was either cDNA or gDNA, and it came from T cells, B-cell-depleted T cells, or PBMCs.

Trimming removed 3 bases at V and 2 bases at J, with 7 bases between. This CDR3 is built from 13 residues. Germline V gene lookup returns CDR1 SGHAT and CDR2 FQNNGV. Study processing details: The authors estimated nucleated cell counts from reference gene primer amplification. Profiling relied on immunoSEQ multiplex PCR, and the TCRdb table lists in-frame clones only, not all of them. D and trimming were read from the DNA, whereas the V and J calls and clone size are those reported in that table. The sample shows 150,000 to 200,000 clones, approximately 90% of them seen only once. The receptor comes from a man aged 55 to 69 with active or convalescent COVID-19. Sequencing input: peripheral blood. The rearrangement joins TRBV11-2 to TRBJ1-1; no clear D. The CDR3 DNA follows: TGTGCCAGCAGCTTCTCAGGAAACACTGAAGCTTTCTTT. This encodes CASSFSGNTEAFF.